The 16 T cell receptor beta chains below all came from one sample that was sequenced in a study of shared clonotypes between healthy human individuals. Assay used: immunoSEQ multiplex PCR; TCRdb lists only in-frame clones, some missing. In the table there are more than 1.2 million clones, approximately 98.5% of which are singletons. The source material was naive CD4+ T cells sorted from blood. The subset denotes: CD45RA+ positively selected. The receptors stem from a young man in good health.

This chain links TRBV19 with TRBJ2-1; 7 bases agree with TRBD1. The V segment lost 0 bases and the J segment 4 bases; nucleotides outside the gene matches: 3. CDR1 is LNHDA and CDR2 is SQIVND in the germline V gene (reference sequence). This CDR3 has 15 amino acids. CDR3 in amino acids: CASSIEGQPYNEQFF. The DNA for the CDR3 is TGTGCCAGTAGTATAGAGGGACAGCCATACAATGAGCAGTTCTTC.

The genes are TRBV7-9 and TRBJ2-7; the D gene is possibly TRBD2 (5 bases). Between the trimmed V and J ends, which lost 7 bases and 3 bases, there was a span of 13 bases. The germline CDR1 and CDR2 sequences are SEHNR and FQNEAQ (reference sequence). This CDR3 is built from 13 residues. The CDR3 is CASTEPGIYEQYF. DNA for the CDR3: TGTGCCAGCACCGAACCCGGGATCTACGAGCAGTACTTC. The full variable domain, its missing parts supplied by reference TRBV7-9 and TRBJ2-7, is DTGVSQNPRHKITKRGQNVTFRCDPISEHNRLYWYRQTLGQGPEFLTYFQNEAQLEKSRLLSDRFSAERPKGSFSTLEIQRTEQGDSAMYLCASTEPGIYEQYFGPGTRLTVT.

The chain has TRBV5-1 and TRBJ2-7, with D perhaps TRBD1 or TRBD2 (5 bases each). The CDR3 has 17 amino acids. Germline CDR1 reads SGHRS; CDR2 reads YFSETQ. V was trimmed by 3 bases and J by 2 bases, leaving 21 bases between them. CDR3 sequence: CASSSGTRVTRTYEQYF. The CDR3 DNA sequence: TGCGCCAGCAGCTCGGGGACGCGGGTGACCCGGACCTACGAGCAGTACTTC.

The CDR3 is CASSLVPGTANTGELFF. The CDR3 DNA sequence: TGTGCCAGCTCACTTGTTCCAGGGACAGCGAACACCGGGGAGCTGTTTTTT. The V call is TRBV18, the J call TRBJ2-2, with 7 bases fitting TRBD1. V was pared by 4 bases and J by 0 bases, with 8 bases of the junction left unmatched. Per the germline V gene, CDR1 is KGHSH and CDR2 is LQKENI. The CDR3 runs 17 residues. The whole variable domain, filled in from reference TRBV18 and TRBJ2-2, reads NAGVMQNPRHLVRRRGQEARLRCSPMKGHSHVYWYRQLPEEGLKFMVYLQKENIIDESGMPKERFSAEFPKEGPSILRIQQVVRGDSAAYFCASSLVPGTANTGELFFGEGSRLTVL.

This chain joins TRBV18 and TRBJ2-3, with 8 nucleotides matching TRBD1. Germline values: CDR1 KGHSH, CDR2 LQKENI. The CDR3 is 15 amino acids. The V segment lost 3 bases and the J segment 6 bases; nucleotides outside the gene matches: 8. DNA of the CDR3: TGTGCCAGCTCACCTCTACCCAGGGGGCTGGATACGCAGTATTTT. Amino acids: CASSPLPRGLDTQYF.

V is TRBV6-1 and J is TRBJ1-1; TRBD1 aligns across 11 bases. The junction had 11 bases not matched to a gene; V was cut back by 2 bases and J by 3 bases. The CDR3 totals 18 residues. Germline loops: CDR1 MNHNS, CDR2 SASEGT. DNA of the CDR3: TGTGCCAGCAGTGAAAGGTTGTGGACAGGGGGCCCTTACACTGAAGCTTTCTTT. Encoded protein: CASSERLWTGGPYTEAFF.

The rearrangement uses TRBV5-1 and TRBJ2-5; the D gene could be TRBD1 or TRBD2 (6 bases each). V lost 1 base to trimming and J lost 0 bases, with 13 bases between them. The CDR3 runs 16 residues. CDR1 is SGHRS and CDR2 is YFSETQ in the germline V gene. The CDR3 DNA reads as TGCGCCAGCAGCTTGACAGGACAGCGGGACCAAGAGACCCAGTACTTC. Protein: CASSLTGQRDQETQYF.

V usage is TRBV5-8 and J usage is TRBJ1-5, with 8 bases matching TRBD1. Germline CDR1 and CDR2: SGHTS and YDEGEE. Trimming cost V 3 bases and J 4 bases; bases outside gene matches: 0. CDR3 size: 13 residues. CDR3 coding DNA: TGTGCCAGCAGCTGGACAGGGAATCAGCCCCAGCATTTT. The encoded protein is CASSWTGNQPQHF.

The chain combines TRBV10-3 with TRBJ2-7; 7 nucleotides line up with TRBD2. CDR3 length: 12 amino acids. The V and J ends lost 11 bases and 4 bases, in that order; junction bases with no gene match: 8. The germline V gene has CDR1 ENHRY and CDR2 SYGVKD. CDR3 region: CAHGREPYEQYF. CDR3 bases: TGTGCCCACGGGCGGGAGCCGTACGAGCAGTACTTC.

The rearrangement joins TRBV10-3 to TRBJ2-7; 9 nucleotides agree with TRBD1. There are 13 residues in the CDR3. In germline, CDR1 is ENHRY, CDR2 SYGVKD. With 10 bases clipped from V and 2 bases from J, the junction kept 6 bases outside the gene matches. DNA for the CDR3: TGTGCCACCACCGGGGACAGGGCCTACGAGCAGTACTTC. As protein: CATTGDRAYEQYF.

This clone appeared a single time. The chain combines TRBV2 with TRBJ2-7, with a tentative D call TRBD1 (5 bases). V lost 6 bases, J lost 7 bases, and 13 bases lay in between. From germline, CDR1 is SNHLY and CDR2 FYNNEI. This CDR3 spans 12 amino acids. CDR3 sequence (DNA): TGTGCCAGCAGACCCGACAGCCTGGAGCAGTACTTC. This sequence encodes CASRPDSLEQYF.

Turning to this clone: Other DNA sequences in this sample translate to the same CDR3. This chain links TRBV18 with TRBJ2-5; D remains unclear. V was trimmed by 0 bases and J by 5 bases, leaving 4 bases between them. The CDR3 contains 12 residues. Germline CDR1 is KGHSH and CDR2 is LQKENI. The CDR3 nucleotides are TGTGCCAGCTCACCACCCGGGGAGACCCAGTACTTC. This gives the protein CASSPPGETQYF.

The V and J genes are TRBV28 and TRBJ2-7, with TRBD1 matching 9 bases. The CDR3 is made up of 15 amino acids. CDR1 MDHEN and CDR2 SYDVKM come from the germline V gene. Trimming cost V 8 bases and J 3 bases; bases outside gene matches: 11. CDR3 sequence (DNA): TGTGCCAGCCAAGGGCCGGGACAGGGAGGCTACGAGCAGTACTTC. Its protein product is CASQGPGQGGYEQYF.

V and J are TRBV28 and TRBJ2-5; tentatively, D is TRBD1 (6 bases). This CDR3 has 12 amino acids. Trimming removed 6 bases from V and 5 bases from J, with 10 bases in between. Germline CDR1 MDHEN, CDR2 SYDVKM. Here the CDR3 reads CASRGAGETQYF. DNA for the CDR3: TGTGCCAGCAGGGGGGCCGGGGAGACCCAGTACTTC.

The chain joins TRBV6-1 to TRBJ2-7, with TRBD2 identical over 9 bases. Germline assignment: CDR1 MNHNS and CDR2 SASEGT. There are 15 residues in the CDR3. V lost 6 bases to trimming and J lost 4 bases; unmatched junction nucleotides: 10. The CDR3 sequence is CASSPPGTSRYEQYF. The DNA of the CDR3 is TGTGCCAGCAGCCCGCCCGGGACTAGCAGATACGAGCAGTACTTC.

The gene calls are TRBV4-2 and TRBJ2-4; D call uncertain. The germline gives CDR1 LGHNA, CDR2 YNFKEQ. The V end was cut by 5 bases, the J end by 9 bases, with 14 bases between. This CDR3 region has 13 residues. The CDR3 sequence is CASSTPDVAIQYF. The CDR3 DNA sequence: TGTGCCAGCAGCACCCCGGACGTAGCCATTCAGTACTTC.